This is a list of T cell receptor beta chains from one sample in a study of TIL therapy for anti-PD-1-resistant metastatic lung cancer. The data were produced by immunoSEQ multiplex PCR, yet TCRdb's version contains in-frame clones alone and is incomplete. The sample carries more than 55,000 clones, about 69% recorded once. This sample comprised blood, obtained at baseline. The receptors were sampled from a person between 25 and 79 years old with non-small cell lung cancer. Each CDR3 is given with its conserved first and last residue. D genes are given only for firm matches. The size entry is marked missing in some rows and otherwise reads once, few, many or a size class.

j_call	d_call	clone_size	v_call	cdr3_nt	cdr3_aa
TRBJ2-7	TRBD2	-	TRBV29-1	TGCAGCGTTCGGACTAGCGGGAGAACCTACGAGCAGTACTTC	CSVRTSGRTYEQYF
TRBJ1-1	TRBD1	-	TRBV6-6	TGTGCCAGCCGCAGGGGGCTGAACACTGAAGCTTTCTTT	CASRRGLNTEAFF
TRBJ1-2	-	-	TRBV7-2	TGTGCCAGCAGCTTGACAGGAGTATTTAACTATGGCTACACCTTC	CASSLTGVFNYGYTF
TRBJ2-2	TRBD2	-	TRBV9	TGTGCCAGCAGCGTAGGACTAGCGGGAAGAGGCACCGGGGAGCTGTTTTTT	CASSVGLAGRGTGELFF
TRBJ2-1	-	-	TRBV19	TGTGCCAGTAGGGCAGGGCTGAGCTCCTACAATGAGCAGTTCTTC	CASRAGLSSYNEQFF
TRBJ1-6	TRBD1	-	TRBV30	TGTGCCTGGCAACCAGGGGGCCGGTCACCCCTCCACTTT	CAWQPGGRSPLHF
TRBJ2-7	TRBD2	-	TRBV11-3	TGTGCCAGCAGCTTGCTAGCGGGAGTGGGAGAGCAGTACTTC	CASSLLAGVGEQYF
TRBJ1-5	-	-	TRBV6-1	TGTGCCAGCACCCGGGGGCTGCTTAGCAATCAGCCCCAGCATTTT	CASTRGLLSNQPQHF
TRBJ2-7	-	few	TRBV9	TGTGCCAGCAGCGTAGCTCCTTCCTACGAGCAGTACTTC	CASSVAPSYEQYF
TRBJ1-6	-	few	TRBV28	TGTGCCAGCAGTCCCCGTCGAGGCAATTCACCCCTCCACTTT	CASSPRRGNSPLHF
TRBJ2-5	TRBD2	-	TRBV2	TGTGCCAGCTCGAAATCCTTAGCGGGGGGCGGGGAAGAGACCCAGTACTTC	CASSKSLAGGGEETQYF
TRBJ1-1	TRBD1	few	TRBV5-1	TGCGCCAGCAGCGTCAGGGGGGTGAACACTGAAGCTTTCTTT	CASSVRGVNTEAFF
TRBJ2-5	-	-	TRBV5-1	TGCGCCAGCAGCTTGGGAGACAGTTCCCAAGAGACCCAGTACTTC	CASSLGDSSQETQYF
TRBJ1-6	-	-	TRBV27	TGTGCCAGCAGAACACAGGGAAATAATTCACCCCTCCACTTT	CASRTQGNNSPLHF
TRBJ2-2	TRBD2	-	TRBV7-9	TGTGCCAGCAGCCTACAGGGATCCGGGACTAGCGAGAACACCGGGGAGCTGTTTTTT	CASSLQGSGTSENTGELFF
TRBJ2-1	TRBD1	few	TRBV7-9	TGTGCCAGCAGCCTGAACAGGGGGCTCTACAATGAGCAGTTCTTC	CASSLNRGLYNEQFF
TRBJ2-1	TRBD2	few	TRBV29-1	TGCAGCGTTGCTAGCGGGAGGGGTTATACCTACAATGAGCAGTTCTTC	CSVASGRGYTYNEQFF
TRBJ1-4	-	many	TRBV28	TGTGCCAGCAGCCACAGGGAGGCAAAACTGTTTTTT	CASSHREAKLFF
TRBJ1-5	TRBD1	few	TRBV4-1	TGCGCCAGCAGCCGAGAGACAGGGGCAGGGCAGCCCCAGCATTTT	CASSRETGAGQPQHF
TRBJ2-7	-	-	TRBV4-2	TGTGCCAGCAGCCAAGAGCTGACAGGGACTAACGAGCAGTACTTC	CASSQELTGTNEQYF
TRBJ2-5	-	few	TRBV10-3	TGTGCCATCAATACAGGAGAGGGAGAGACCCAGTACTTC	CAINTGEGETQYF
TRBJ1-3	-	few	TRBV18	TGTGCCAGCTCACCAGAGGGCTCCCGAATCTCTGGAAACACCATATATTTT	CASSPEGSRISGNTIYF
TRBJ1-2	-	few	TRBV12-5	TGTGCTAGTGGTTTGGACCCGAAGGGCGGGGAGGGAAACTATGGCTACACCTTC	CASGLDPKGGEGNYGYTF
TRBJ1-2	-	once	TRBV19	TGTGCCAGTAGTATGGGCACTAACTATGGCTACACCTTC	CASSMGTNYGYTF
TRBJ1-2	-	once	TRBV4-1	TGCGCCAGCAGCCCTAACAGGGTAGGGCTCTATGGCTACACCTTC	CASSPNRVGLYGYTF
TRBJ2-4	-	once	TRBV29-1	TGCAGCTTCTTGAGCTGGAGGGCCGGGTCCAAAAACATTCAGTACTTC	CSFLSWRAGSKNIQYF
TRBJ2-6	-	-	TRBV19	TGTGCCAGTACTGGGGCCAACGTCCTGACTTTC	CASTGANVLTF
TRBJ1-4	-	-	TRBV6-5	TGTGCCAGCAGTTCCCGTCCCAATGAAAAACTGTTTTTT	CASSSRPNEKLFF
TRBJ2-5	TRBD1	-	TRBV6-5	TGTGCCAGCAGTCTCCGGGACAGCCAAGAGACCCAGTACTTC	CASSLRDSQETQYF
TRBJ1-3	-	few	TRBV4-1	TGCGCCAGCAGCCAAGACCTAGCGGCGGCTGGAAACACCATATATTTT	CASSQDLAAAGNTIYF
TRBJ2-7	-	-	TRBV29-1	TGCAGCGCCCAATACATCAGCTCCTACGAGCAGTACTTC	CSAQYISSYEQYF
TRBJ1-5	-	-	TRBV6-5	TGTGCCAGCAGCAAGGACAGTTATAGCAATCAGCCCCAGCATTTT	CASSKDSYSNQPQHF
TRBJ1-2	TRBD1	few	TRBV20-1	TGCGCAGGAGACAGGGGGCGAGGCTACACCTTC	CAGDRGRGYTF
TRBJ2-3	-	-	TRBV19	TGTGCCAGTAGTATTGGGGGGACGGGGAGGGATACGCAGTATTTT	CASSIGGTGRDTQYF
TRBJ2-2	-	-	TRBV5-1	TGCGCCAGCAGCTTACAACCAGCTTACACCGGGGAGCTGTTTTTT	CASSLQPAYTGELFF
TRBJ2-1	-	-	TRBV5-5	TGTGCCAGCAGCCTGGGGGCAGCTAACAATGAGCAGTTCTTC	CASSLGAANNEQFF
TRBJ2-5	-	-	TRBV29-1	TGCAGCGTGAAACCCTCAACAAAGGGGGAGACCCAGTACTTC	CSVKPSTKGETQYF
TRBJ2-1	-	-	TRBV5-8	TGTGCCAGCAGCTTAGCTGGGGGGGCTTTTGGCAATGAGCAGTTCTTC	CASSLAGGAFGNEQFF
TRBJ1-3	-	-	TRBV6-5	TGTGCCAGCAGCTTTGCGACCGCCTCTGGAAACACCATATATTTT	CASSFATASGNTIYF
TRBJ1-2	TRBD1	-	TRBV9	TGTGCCAGCAGCCACGGGACAGGGGGACTCTATGGCTACACCTTC	CASSHGTGGLYGYTF
TRBJ1-2	-	-	TRBV11-2	TGTGCCAGCAGCCCAGGCCTAGACTATGGCTACACCTTC	CASSPGLDYGYTF
TRBJ2-7	-	-	TRBV30	TGTGCCTGGAGTCGAATCCAAGGGTACGAGCAGTACTTC	CAWSRIQGYEQYF
TRBJ2-7	-	-	TRBV11-2	TGTGCCAGCAGACTCACCCGCGTGGGCGACTCCTACGAGCAGTACTTC	CASRLTRVGDSYEQYF
TRBJ2-1	-	-	TRBV2	TGTGCCAGTGACAGGACGGAAACTTACAATGAGCAGTTCTTC	CASDRTETYNEQFF
TRBJ1-2	TRBD1	-	TRBV5-4	TGTGCCAGCAGCGCGGCTGACAGGGGGGGAGCAGGCTACACCTTC	CASSAADRGGAGYTF
TRBJ1-2	-	-	TRBV6-6	TGTGCCAGCAGTTACGCCCTACTAGCGGGTTATGGCTACACCTTC	CASSYALLAGYGYTF
TRBJ1-6	-	-	TRBV28	TGTGCCAGCACCCTCCGGGTAGGGGATAATTCACCCCTCCACTTT	CASTLRVGDNSPLHF
TRBJ2-7	-	many	TRBV5-1	TGCGCCAGCAGCTTAGTTGTTCGGGCCGAGCAGTACTTC	CASSLVVRAEQYF
TRBJ2-7	TRBD2	-	TRBV6-1	TGTGCCAGCAGTGTAGCGGGCCTGGACCCTTACGAGCAGTACTTC	CASSVAGLDPYEQYF
TRBJ1-5	TRBD1	-	TRBV18	TGTGCCAGCTCACCCGAAAGGACAGGGGGCAATCAGCCCCAGCATTTT	CASSPERTGGNQPQHF
TRBJ2-3	TRBD2	-	TRBV5-1	TGCGCCAGCAGCGTGCCACTAGCGGGGGGGAACACAGATACGCAGTATTTT	CASSVPLAGGNTDTQYF
TRBJ1-1	-	-	TRBV5-4	TGTGCCAGCAGCTTGGGGGCGGGCAGGGGAACGGACACTGAAGCTTTCTTT	CASSLGAGRGTDTEAFF
TRBJ2-3	-	-	TRBV11-2	TGTGCCAGCAGCTTGGACCTGGATACGCAGTATTTT	CASSLDLDTQYF
TRBJ1-1	TRBD1	-	TRBV10-1	TGCGCCAGCAGTGACCCCGCCGGGACAGGGGGCCCTGAAGCTTTCTTT	CASSDPAGTGGPEAFF
TRBJ2-5	-	-	TRBV7-9	TGTGCCAGCAGGCAGGAGACTCAAGAGACCCAGTACTTC	CASRQETQETQYF
TRBJ1-4	TRBD1	-	TRBV5-1	TGCGCCAGCAGCGCGGGGACAGGGGAGAAGGGTGAAAAACTGTTTTTT	CASSAGTGEKGEKLFF
TRBJ1-5	TRBD1	once	TRBV5-1	TGCGCCAGCAGCCGAGGGGACAGCATCAATCAGCCCCAGCATTTT	CASSRGDSINQPQHF
TRBJ2-3	-	-	TRBV9	TGTGCCAGCAGCGGCACTAGCTTGAGGAGCACAGATACGCAGTATTTT	CASSGTSLRSTDTQYF
TRBJ1-3	-	many	TRBV30	TGTGCCTGGGGCCCCTCTGGAAACACCATATATTTT	CAWGPSGNTIYF